The 19 T cell receptor beta chains given below trace back to one sample, sequenced in a study of neoadjuvant anti-PD-1 for oral cavity cancer. Only in-frame clones appear in the TCRdb table, and some are missing; sequencing was by immunoSEQ multiplex PCR. Of roughly 7,000 clones listed, about 60% were seen once; the top ten hold approximately 6%. The specimen comprised tumor tissue, sampled before nivolumab (anti-PD-1) treatment. Every receptor here comes from a person aged 35 to 85 with oral cavity squamous cell carcinoma.

The rearrangement uses TRBV6-5 and TRBJ1-1, with unresolved D. This CDR3 is built from 13 residues. V was cut by 2 bases and J by 5 bases, with 9 bases left in between. Germline CDR1 is MNHEY and CDR2 is SVGAGI. This CDR3 is CASSYDWGTEAFF. CDR3 bases: TGTGCCAGCAGTTACGATTGGGGAACTGAAGCTTTCTTT.

This clone is labeled as medium-sized. This chain links TRBV5-6 with TRBJ1-5; D may be TRBD1 (5 bases). The CDR3 loop spans 14 amino acids. Trimming removed 0 bases from V and 9 bases from J, with 13 bases in between. CDR1 and CDR2 from the germline V gene are SGHDT and YYEEEE. CDR3 residues: CASSLGRGVGPQHF. In DNA form, the CDR3 reads TGTGCCAGCAGCTTGGGACGGGGGGTAGGGCCCCAGCATTTT.

J is TRBJ2-7 and V is TRBV11-2; 7 bases match TRBD1. J lost 6 bases, V lost 5 bases, and 10 bases had no gene match. In germline, CDR1 is SGHAT, CDR2 FQNNGV. The CDR3 runs 14 residues. The CDR3 coding sequence is TGTGCCAGCAGCACCGGAGACAGGGTCCGCGAGCAGTACTTC. Translated, it gives CASSTGDRVREQYF.

The rearrangement links TRBV19 to TRBJ1-5; D is undetermined. CDR1 and CDR2 from the germline V gene are LNHDA and SQIVND (reference sequence). Trimming removed 9 bases from V and 1 base from J, with 7 bases in between. CDR3 length: 12 amino acids. Here the CDR3 reads CASSGSNQPQHF. CDR3 nucleotide sequence: TGTGCCAGCTCCGGGAGCAATCAGCCCCAGCATTTT.

By share, this clone counts as medium-sized (0.01 to 0.1%). The chain links TRBV10-2 to TRBJ2-5, with D possibly matching TRBD2 (6 bases). The CDR3 spans 14 residues. Deletions cut 6 bases from V and 5 bases from J, with 16 bases between. Germline lookup yields CDR1 WSHSY and CDR2 SAAADI. The CDR3 region is CASREGGSRETQYF. For the CDR3, the DNA is TGCGCCAGCAGGGAGGGAGGCTCTCGGGAGACCCAGTACTTC.

V gene TRBV2 combines with J gene TRBJ1-3; D unclear. V gave up 5 bases and J gave up 0 bases, with 8 bases separating them. The CDR3 has 14 amino acids. From germline, CDR1 is SNHLY and CDR2 FYNNEI. In DNA, the CDR3 is TGTGCCAGCAGTAAGACATACTCTGGAAACACCATATATTTT. Amino acid sequence: CASSKTYSGNTIYF.

This clone was counted a few times. This rearrangement joins TRBV11-2 to TRBJ1-6; D call uncertain. Germline V CDR1 and CDR2: SGHAT, FQNNGV. The CDR3 runs 14 residues. V was trimmed by 1 base and J by 8 bases, leaving 9 bases between them. This chain's CDR3 is CASSLVGTDSPLHF. CDR3 nucleotides: TGTGCCAGCAGCTTAGTGGGTACGGATTCACCCCTCCACTTT.

The chain is built from TRBV9 and TRBJ2-3; the match to TRBD2 covers 8 bases. V gave up 3 bases and J gave up 0 bases; unmatched junction bases: 6. CDR1 SGDLS and CDR2 YYNGEE come from the germline V gene. The CDR3 spans 16 residues. CDR3 DNA sequence: TGTGCCAGCAGCGGGGGTAGCGGGGTCAGCACAGATACGCAGTATTTT. Residues: CASSGGSGVSTDTQYF.

This clone was found once. The genes are TRBV10-2 and TRBJ1-3; TRBD1 matches at 8 bases. The V gene end was trimmed by 4 bases and the J gene end by 0 bases; junction bases not matched to a gene: 5. Germline V CDR1 and CDR2: WSHSY, SAAADI. The CDR3 runs to 16 residues. The CDR3 here is CASSGQGTGSGNTIYF. As DNA, the CDR3 is TGCGCCAGCAGTGGACAGGGGACAGGCTCTGGAAACACCATATATTTT.

The chain uses TRBV21-1 and TRBJ2-7; TRBD1 was called by the table and not checked on the DNA. TRBV21-1 is tagged as a pseudogene. The CDR3 is made up of 15 amino acids. The CDR3 DNA reads as TGTGCCAGCGGGCCTCTCTTGACAGCTCTTTACGAGCAGTACTTC. Translation gives CASGPLLTALYEQYF.

The chain recombines TRBV9 with TRBJ2-1, with TRBD2 matching over 8 bases. Germline V CDR1 and CDR2: SGDLS, YYNGEE. Trimming cost V 0 bases and J 4 bases; bases outside gene matches: 0. The CDR3 runs to 14 residues. This chain's CDR3 is CASSVVAGYNEQFF. Written as DNA, the CDR3 is TGTGCCAGCAGCGTAGTAGCGGGGTACAATGAGCAGTTCTTC.

The rearrangement joins TRBV9 to TRBJ2-5, with 9 bases aligning to TRBD1. The V gene end was trimmed by 4 bases and the J gene end by 5 bases; junction bases not matched to a gene: 12. The V gene's germline CDR1 is SGDLS and CDR2 YYNGEE. This CDR3 region has 16 residues. For the CDR3, the DNA is TGTGCCAGCAGCCCACTACAGGGGGCAGGAGGGGAGACCCAGTACTTC. Residues: CASSPLQGAGGETQYF.

This clone was detected only once. CDR3 DNA sequence: TGTGCCAGCAGCTCGGGACTAGCGGTTTCCACAGATACGCAGTATTTT. This sequence encodes CASSSGLAVSTDTQYF. This chain connects TRBV7-2 to TRBJ2-3; 11 nucleotides line up with TRBD2. Germline lookup yields CDR1 SGHTA and CDR2 FQGNSA. The CDR3 spans 16 residues. The J segment lost 2 bases and the V segment lost 4 bases, leaving 5 bases of the junction unmatched.

The chain couples TRBV7-9 to TRBJ2-3; 9 bases are a match to TRBD1. Germline V gene sequence: CDR1 SEHNR, CDR2 FQNEAQ (reference sequence). Trimming at V came to 5 bases and at J to 1 base, leaving 4 bases not matched to a gene. The CDR3 has 15 amino acids. DNA for the CDR3: TGTGCCAGCAGCCCCGACAGGGGGGGCACAGATACGCAGTATTTT. Its protein product is CASSPDRGGTDTQYF.

The J gene is TRBJ2-6, the V gene TRBV28; D uncertain. The germline V gene encodes CDR1 MDHEN and CDR2 SYDVKM. Trimming left V 5 bases short and J 0 bases short, with 8 bases between. The CDR3 is 15 amino acids. The CDR3 DNA follows: TGTGCCAGCAGTATACAGCGCTCTGGGGCCAACGTCCTGACTTTC. It yields the protein CASSIQRSGANVLTF.

The V gene is TRBV5-1, the J gene TRBJ2-1; D is perhaps TRBD1 (6 bases). The CDR3 loop spans 14 amino acids. Trimming took 5 bases from V and 5 from J, leaving 14 bases between them. The V gene's germline CDR1 is SGHRS and CDR2 YFSETQ. The CDR3 region is CASRQQTGNNEQFF. In nucleotides, the CDR3 is TGCGCCAGCAGACAGCAGACAGGAAACAATGAGCAGTTCTTC.

The genes are TRBV25-1 and TRBJ1-1, with D possibly being TRBD1 (5 bases). V was cut by 0 bases and J by 2 bases, with 7 bases left in between. The CDR3 loop spans 14 amino acids. Germline-derived CDR1 and CDR2 are MGHDK and SYGVNS. CDR3 protein: CASSEYGGNTEAFF. The CDR3, as DNA: TGTGCCAGCAGTGAATATGGGGGTAACACTGAAGCTTTCTTT.

The V gene is TRBV28, the J gene TRBJ1-3; TRBD1 agrees at 9 bases. Germline assignment: CDR1 MDHEN and CDR2 SYDVKM. The CDR3 has 17 amino acids. Unmatched junction bases numbered 9, after V lost 6 bases and J lost 0 bases. The CDR3 spells CASRPTDRGSSGNTIYF. For the CDR3, the DNA is TGTGCCAGCAGACCAACTGACAGGGGGAGCTCTGGAAACACCATATATTTT. The entire variable domain, with the rest obtained from reference TRBV28 and TRBJ1-3, is as follows: DVKVTQSSRYLVKRTGEKVFLECVQDMDHENMFWYRQDPGLGLRLIYFSYDVKMKEKGDIPEGYSVSREKKERFSLILESASTNQTSMYLCASRPTDRGSSGNTIYFGEGSWLTVV.

J is TRBJ2-3 and V is TRBV7-2; no definite D call. The germline V gene has CDR1 SGHTA and CDR2 FQGNSA. CDR3 length equals 15 residues. Trimming shortened V by 0 bases and J by 1 base, and 8 bases separated the two germline ends. CDR3 nucleotides: TGTGCCAGCAGCTTAGCGGACCCACGCACAGATACGCAGTATTTT. Its translation is CASSLADPRTDTQYF.